The present entry profiles one TCR beta chain with its context. This clonotype was counted between two and nine times. This receptor's antigen is unknown. Base qualities were left out, and no much larger clone turns up one base away. Based on the germline V gene, the CDR1 and CDR2 sequences are SQVTM and ANQGSEA. The CDR3 contains 14 residues, cysteine and phenylalanine counted. The CDR3 DNA has 42 bases and is translated from base 1. V and J lose 6 bases and 2 bases, and a span of 16 bases separates them. This specimen comes from a study of response to subunit inactivated influenza vaccine (dated by TCRdb to 2016 to 2019). Looking at the study overall: Deep quantitative T cell receptor repertoire profiling was used in the study to track responses to a trivalent subunit inactivated influenza vaccine. Results the study describes overall, beyond this receptor: The authors suggested that each seasonal influenza vaccination may recruit only a limited number of new T cells.

Libraries were prepared through RT-PCR. The sequencing machine was an Illumina HiSeq 2500. TCRdb reran the public reads through fastp at Q25 and MiXCR, keeping productive beta chains. Every entry covers one CDR3 protein and lists the most common genes and DNA from its rows. Here the sample has around 650,000 distinct CDR3 sequences; 15% to 18% occur a single time. In total, the top ten clones hold around 10% of the sample. This receptor was identified in a man between 45 and 60 years old who received an inactivated influenza vaccine. Donor details come from another sample of the same person, matched by shared clones. This receptor chain uses TRBV29-1 and TRBJ1-1; the D gene is perhaps TRBD1, on 5 matching bases. The sequencing used PBMCs from blood, collected 12 days after vaccination. The DNA reads TGCAGCGTCTCAGGGAGAGTGGGTAACACTGAAGCTTTCTTT. Its translation is CSVSGRVGNTEAFF.